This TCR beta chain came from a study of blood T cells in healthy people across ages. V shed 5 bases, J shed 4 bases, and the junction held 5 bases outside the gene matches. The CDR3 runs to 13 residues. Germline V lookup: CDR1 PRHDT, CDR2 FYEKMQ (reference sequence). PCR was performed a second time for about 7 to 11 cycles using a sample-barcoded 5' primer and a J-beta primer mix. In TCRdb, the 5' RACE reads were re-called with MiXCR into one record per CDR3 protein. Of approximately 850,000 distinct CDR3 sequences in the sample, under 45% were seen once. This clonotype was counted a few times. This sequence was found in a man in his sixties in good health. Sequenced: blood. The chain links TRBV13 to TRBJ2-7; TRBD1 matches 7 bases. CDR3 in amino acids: CASSPGTEYEQYF. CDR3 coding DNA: TGTGCCAGCAGCCCCGGGACAGAATACGAGCAGTACTTC.